This TCR beta chain stems from a study of regulatory T cells in long-lasting Graves disease. At the level of the study: In persistent Graves' disease, antithyroid drugs had been taken for over 5 years and TSH receptor antibodies stayed positive.

This clonotype has a count of ten or more. What it recognizes is unknown. Time point here: persistent/refractory GD, antithyroid drugs over 5 years with positive TRAb. PBMC-derived RNA was used for the TCR library. Tubes containing EDTA received around 9.9 milliliters of drawn peripheral blood. Whole-study results and caveats: A greater number of public clonotypes (approximately 2,500) was shared by persistent patients than by new patients (over 900).

Researchers made TCR beta libraries by using iRepertoire HTBI primers and running Arm-PCR on CDR3 regions. TCRdb redid the calling of the multiplex PCR reads with MiXCR, one entry per CDR3 protein. The profile shows a few hundred thousand distinct CDR3 sequences, 21% of them singletons. The origin of this receptor is a female donor with Graves disease. The material was peripheral blood mononuclear cells (PBMCs), obtained when the disease was refractory, from a patient treated with antithyroid drugs.

The CDR3 loop reads CASSLAGTSSYEQYF. The CDR3 DNA follows: TGTGCCAGCAGCTTAGCCGGGACCTCCTCCTACGAGCAGTACTTC. The J gene is TRBJ2-7, the V gene TRBV13, with D perhaps being TRBD1 or TRBD2 (5 bases each). CDR1 PRHDT and CDR2 FYEKMQ come from the germline V gene (reference sequence). V lost 1 base and J 0 bases, leaving 10 bases between the germline ends. This CDR3 has 15 residues.